Below, 28 T cell receptor beta chains from the same sample are listed, as sequenced in a study of monozygotic twins with inflammatory bowel disease. One entry per CDR3 protein, without DNA, is what TCRdb gives after re-calling the 5' RACE reads. The sample yields over 110,000 distinct CDR3 sequences, of which the top ten take up approximately 2.5%. Sequenced input: blood. The receptor set was obtained from a human donor with ulcerative colitis or Crohn's disease, or a healthy co-twin of an affected twin (not recorded which).

The chain is built from TRBV7-8 and TRBJ1-5. The CDR3 runs 17 residues. Germline CDR1 and CDR2: SGHVS and FQNEAQ. The CDR3 region is CASSPATAGPTDQPQHF.

The genes are TRBV4-3 and TRBJ2-3. Per germline, CDR1 LGHNA and CDR2 YSLEER. CDR3 length: 15 residues. CDR3 amino acids: CASSKGMATTDTQYF.

The CDR3 spells CSATEGGPSYEQYF. The chain carries TRBV20-1 and TRBJ2-7; TCRdb names TRBD1, which stays unverified in the absence of DNA. There are 14 residues in the CDR3. Germline V gene data show CDR1 as DFQATT and CDR2 as SNEGSKA (reference sequence).

This chain uses TRBV6-5 with TRBJ1-4; TCRdb names TRBD1, which stays unverified in the absence of DNA. Per germline, CDR1 MNHEY and CDR2 SVGAGI. CDR3 length: 13 residues. The CDR3 protein is CASKDSRNEKLFF.

The J gene is TRBJ1-1, the V gene TRBV12-3 or TRBV12-4; TCRdb selects TRBD1, and the lack of DNA leaves this call unchecked. CDR3 size: 15 residues. CDR3: CASSRGTGRNTEAFF.

This chain connects TRBV15 to TRBJ2-5; TCRdb's assignment of TRBD1 cannot be checked, as there is no DNA. CDR3 length equals 18 residues. Per germline, CDR1 LNHNV and CDR2 YYDKDF (reference sequence). The CDR3 region is CATSRDGSGRDRQETQYF.

This rearrangement joins TRBV7-3 to TRBJ2-2; TCRdb proposes TRBD1, but this gene call is untestable without DNA. The germline gives CDR1 SGHTA, CDR2 FQGTGA. This CDR3 spans 16 amino acids. The CDR3: CASSLIPVQNTGELFF.

This chain links TRBV6-5 with TRBJ1-2; the D gene TCRdb calls, TRBD1, cannot be checked with no DNA. The CDR3 sequence is 15 residues long. CDR1 MNHEY and CDR2 SVGAGI come from the germline V gene. The CDR3 here is CASSYGNRGGFGYTF.

The CDR3 sequence: CASSLTPDQPQHF. The V and J genes are TRBV7-9 and TRBJ1-5. This CDR3 is built from 13 residues. Germline V CDR1 and CDR2: SEHNR, FQNEAQ (reference sequence).

The chain joins TRBV18 to TRBJ2-1; the D gene TCRdb calls, TRBD1, cannot be checked with no DNA. CDR1 is KGHSH and CDR2 is LQKENI in the germline V gene. CDR3 size: 12 residues. The CDR3 sequence is CASGQGWNEQFF.

The chain is built from TRBV3-1 and TRBJ1-2; the D gene TCRdb calls, TRBD1, cannot be checked with no DNA. This CDR3 is built from 15 residues. CDR1 is LGHDT and CDR2 is YNNKEL in the germline V gene (reference sequence). The CDR3 reads CASSQAGQGVSGYTF.

The V and J genes are TRBV18 and TRBJ1-5; without DNA, the TCRdb call of TRBD1 cannot be checked. Germline V gene lookup returns CDR1 KGHSH and CDR2 LQKENI. The CDR3 spans 14 residues. CDR3 region: CASSPLAAEGGQHF.

The chain links TRBV6-1 to TRBJ1-1; TCRdb's D gene call, TRBD1, goes unchecked for lack of DNA. This CDR3 region has 15 residues. Germline V gives CDR1 MNHNS, CDR2 SASEGT. The CDR3 spells CASSPPGLQDTEAFF.

This rearrangement joins TRBV6-1 to TRBJ2-1; without DNA, the TCRdb call of TRBD1 cannot be checked. The germline V gene encodes CDR1 MNHNS and CDR2 SASEGT. CDR3 length: 14 amino acids. The CDR3 sequence is CASRQGTAGNEQFF.

This rearrangement joins TRBV18 to TRBJ1-5; as DNA is missing, the TRBD1 call by TCRdb cannot be tested. The CDR3 spans 15 residues. Germline V gene sequence: CDR1 KGHSH, CDR2 LQKENI. The CDR3 loop is CASSPGTGSGQPQHF. The whole variable domain, filled in from reference TRBV18 and TRBJ1-5, reads NAGVMQNPRHLVRRRGQEARLRCSPMKGHSHVYWYRQLPEEGLKFMVYLQKENIIDESGMPKERFSAEFPKEGPSILRIQQVVRGDSAAYFCASSPGTGSGQPQHFGDGTRLSIL.

The chain joins TRBV6-1 to TRBJ2-1; there is no DNA to check the TCRdb D call of TRBD2. Looked up from germline, CDR1 is MNHNS and CDR2 is SASEGT. The CDR3 is 14 amino acids. CDR3 sequence: CASSSGGASYEQFF.

The chain links TRBV5-1 to TRBJ2-7; TCRdb calls TRBD1, which cannot be checked without DNA. The germline gives CDR1 SGHRS, CDR2 YFSETQ. This CDR3 comprises 15 residues. The CDR3 region is CASSLTAGGRYEQYF.

The rearrangement uses TRBV4-1 and TRBJ2-7; with no DNA, the TCRdb D assignment of TRBD2 cannot be verified. The CDR3 extends over 15 amino acids. Germline CDR1 and CDR2: MGHRA and YSYEKL. CDR3 region: CASSFLLAGPYEQYF.

The chain joins TRBV30 to TRBJ2-7; there is no DNA to check the TCRdb D call of TRBD2. Germline CDR1 reads GTSNPN; CDR2 reads SVGIG (reference sequence). The CDR3 length is 13 residues. This CDR3 is CAWTSGVLDEQYF.

The CDR3 here is CASSLLLAGDNEQFF. The genes are TRBV12-3 or TRBV12-4 and TRBJ2-1; TCRdb calls TRBD2, which cannot be checked without DNA. This CDR3 has 15 residues.

V and J are TRBV7-6 and TRBJ2-1; with no DNA, the TCRdb D assignment of TRBD1 cannot be verified. From germline, CDR1 is SGHVS and CDR2 FNYEAQ. The CDR3 runs to 14 residues. CDR3 amino acids: CASSRTPSYNEQFF.

The rearrangement uses TRBV27 and TRBJ2-6. Germline V gene sequence: CDR1 MNHEY, CDR2 SMNVEV (reference sequence). CDR3 length equals 12 residues. CDR3 in amino acids: CATHSGANVLTF.

This rearrangement joins TRBV20-1 to TRBJ1-5; TCRdb names TRBD1, which stays unverified in the absence of DNA. Germline V gene lookup returns CDR1 DFQATT and CDR2 SNEGSKA (reference sequence). The CDR3 totals 16 residues. The CDR3 protein is CSARDPGQGRYQPQHF.

The chain links TRBV12-3 or TRBV12-4 to TRBJ2-4; TCRdb designates TRBD2, a call that cannot be tested without DNA. This CDR3 region has 14 residues. CDR3 sequence: CASSLGLTRNIQYF.

The gene calls are TRBV5-4 and TRBJ2-2; checking the TCRdb D call of TRBD1 is not possible without DNA. Per germline, CDR1 SGHNT and CDR2 YYREEE (reference sequence). The CDR3 has 16 residues. The CDR3 sequence: CASRPRGGADTGELFF.

This chain's CDR3 is CASSSDRSYQPQHF. V and J are TRBV6-5 and TRBJ1-5; the D call from TCRdb, TRBD1, cannot be confirmed without DNA. This CDR3 region has 14 residues. Per the germline V gene, CDR1 is MNHEY and CDR2 is SVGAGI.

The chain recombines TRBV29-1 with TRBJ1-6; checking the TCRdb D call of TRBD1 is not possible without DNA. Germline lookup yields CDR1 SQVTM and CDR2 ANQGSEA. The CDR3 is made up of 13 amino acids. The chain's CDR3 is CSVASDPGSPLHF.

The rearrangement links TRBV7-9 to TRBJ1-1; lacking DNA, the TRBD1 call made by TCRdb goes unchecked. Germline V gene sequence: CDR1 SEHNR, CDR2 FQNEAQ (reference sequence). The CDR3 is made up of 15 amino acids. The CDR3 spells CASSYNGAMNTEAFF.